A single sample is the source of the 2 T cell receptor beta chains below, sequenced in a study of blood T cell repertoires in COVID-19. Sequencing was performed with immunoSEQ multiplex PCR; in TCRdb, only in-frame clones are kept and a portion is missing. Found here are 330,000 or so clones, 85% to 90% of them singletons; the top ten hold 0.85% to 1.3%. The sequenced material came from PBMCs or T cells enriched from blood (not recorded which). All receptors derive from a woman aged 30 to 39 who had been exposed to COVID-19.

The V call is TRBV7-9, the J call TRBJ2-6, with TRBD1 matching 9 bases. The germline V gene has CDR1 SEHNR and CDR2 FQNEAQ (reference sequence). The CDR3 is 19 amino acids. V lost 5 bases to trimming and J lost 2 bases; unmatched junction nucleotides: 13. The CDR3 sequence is CASSLSRDRVNPGANVLTF. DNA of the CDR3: TGTGCCAGCAGCCTATCCCGGGACAGGGTAAATCCTGGGGCCAACGTCCTGACTTTC.

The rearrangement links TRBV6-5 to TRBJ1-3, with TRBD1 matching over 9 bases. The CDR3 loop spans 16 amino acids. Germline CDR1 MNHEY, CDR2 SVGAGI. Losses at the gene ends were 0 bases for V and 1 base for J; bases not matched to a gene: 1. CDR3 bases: TGTGCCAGCAGTTACTCGACAGGGGGGTCTGGAAACACCATATATTTT. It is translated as CASSYSTGGSGNTIYF.